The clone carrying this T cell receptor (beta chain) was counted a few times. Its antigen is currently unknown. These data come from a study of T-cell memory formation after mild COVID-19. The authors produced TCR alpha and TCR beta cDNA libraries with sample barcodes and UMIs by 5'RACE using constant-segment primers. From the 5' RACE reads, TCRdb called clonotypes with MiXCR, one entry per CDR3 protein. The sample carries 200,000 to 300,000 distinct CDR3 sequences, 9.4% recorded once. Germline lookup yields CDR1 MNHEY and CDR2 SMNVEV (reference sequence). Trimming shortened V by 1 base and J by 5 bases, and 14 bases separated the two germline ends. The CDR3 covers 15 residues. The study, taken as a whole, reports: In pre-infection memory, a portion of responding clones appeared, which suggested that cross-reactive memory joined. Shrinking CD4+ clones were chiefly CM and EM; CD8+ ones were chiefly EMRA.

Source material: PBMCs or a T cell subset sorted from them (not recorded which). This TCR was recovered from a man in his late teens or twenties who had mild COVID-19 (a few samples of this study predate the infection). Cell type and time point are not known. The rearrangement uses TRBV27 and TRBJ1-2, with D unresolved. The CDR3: CASSLWPGLGYGYTF. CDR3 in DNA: TGTGCCAGCAGTTTATGGCCAGGCCTTGGATATGGCTACACCTTC.